These 17 T cell receptor beta chains originate from one sample sequenced in a study of post-analysis software for immune sequencing data. Notes on the study in general: Higher frequency in patients than in controls was seen for roughly five TRBV segments, with TRBV5-6, TRBV5-1 and TRBV20-1 among them.

Unique-molecular-identifier-tagged TCR beta cDNA libraries were used. TCRdb analysed the PCR reads with MiXCR anew, one entry per CDR3 protein. The repertoire holds some 800,000 distinct CDR3 sequences, with 40% to 55% as singletons. These receptors lack a known antigen. Sequencing was carried out using blood. These receptors originate from a girl between 5 and 17 years old with multiple sclerosis.

There are a few counts of this clonotype. The chain couples TRBV5-5 to TRBJ1-5; tentatively, D is TRBD1 (5 bases). CDR3 size: 13 residues. Germline-derived CDR1 and CDR2 are SGHKS and YYEKEE (reference sequence). The V end lost 4 bases, the J end lost 3 bases, and 8 bases lay between the germline ends. CDR3: CASSPGDNQPQHF. The CDR3 DNA follows: TGTGCCAGCAGCCCGGGGGACAATCAGCCCCAGCATTTT. The whole variable domain, filled in from reference TRBV5-5 and TRBJ1-5, reads DAGVTQSPTHLIKTRGQQVTLRCSPISGHKSVSWYQQVLGQGPQFIFQYYEKEERGRGNFPDRFSARQFPNYSSELNVNALLLGDSALYLCASSPGDNQPQHFGDGTRLSIL.

The rearrangement links TRBV12-3 or TRBV12-4 to TRBJ1-1; D is unresolved. V lost 4 bases and J 1 base, leaving 7 bases between the germline ends. The CDR3 spans 13 residues. CDR3 DNA: TGTGCCAGCAGTTGGTCGGAGAACACTGAAGCTTTCTTT. Translated: CASSWSENTEAFF.

The V gene is TRBV4-2, the J gene TRBJ2-5; a weak D match, TRBD1 (6 bases). This CDR3 is 15 amino acids long. CDR1 LGHNA and CDR2 YNFKEQ come from the germline V gene. V shed 3 bases and J shed 1 base, with 12 bases lying between them. CDR3 sequence: CASSQTRDTQETQYF. The CDR3 DNA reads TGTGCCAGCAGCCAGACCAGGGACACCCAAGAGACCCAGTACTTC.

The genes are TRBV9 and TRBJ1-1; possible D gene TRBD1, 5 bases. Trimming removed 6 bases at V and 0 bases at J, with 15 bases between. Looked up from germline, CDR1 is SGDLS and CDR2 is YYNGEE. The CDR3 runs to 15 residues. The CDR3 here is CASNGEGRMNTEAFF. The CDR3 bases are TGTGCCAGCAACGGGGAGGGGAGGATGAACACTGAAGCTTTCTTT.

The chain is built from TRBV24-1 and TRBJ2-7; TRBD1 agrees at 9 bases. The germline CDR1 and CDR2 sequences are KGHDR and SFDVKD. This CDR3 contains 16 residues. V lost 4 bases to trimming and J lost 2 bases; unmatched junction nucleotides: 8. The CDR3 nucleotides are TGTGCCACCAGTGACCCGCCCGGGACAGGGACCTACGAGCAGTACTTC. Translation gives CATSDPPGTGTYEQYF.

This clonotype was observed a handful of times. This sequence joins TRBV18 and TRBJ2-7; D might be TRBD2 (5 bases). The ends were cut back, 3 bases at V and 3 bases at J, with 15 bases in the middle. Germline V gives CDR1 KGHSH, CDR2 LQKENI. CDR3 length: 15 residues. The CDR3 nucleotides read TGTGCCAGCTCACCCGGGATGGGAGCCAACTACGAGCAGTACTTC. Its protein product is CASSPGMGANYEQYF.

This chain connects TRBV28 to TRBJ2-7, with 7 bases fitting TRBD1. The germline CDR1 and CDR2 sequences are MDHEN and SYDVKM. V gave up 6 bases and J gave up 0 bases; unmatched junction bases: 8. The CDR3 runs to 15 residues. CDR3 sequence: CASRGWTGGSYEQYF. The DNA of the CDR3 is TGTGCCAGCAGGGGCTGGACAGGTGGCTCCTACGAGCAGTACTTC.

The rearrangement links TRBV20-1 to TRBJ1-5, with TRBD1 matching over 9 bases. The CDR3 is 16 residues long. V gave up 6 bases and J gave up 4 bases; unmatched junction bases: 13. Per the germline V gene, CDR1 is DFQATT and CDR2 is SNEGSKA (reference sequence). This CDR3 reads CSAFLGGQGRNQPQHF. The CDR3 DNA reads TGCAGTGCCTTCCTAGGGGGACAGGGAAGGAATCAGCCCCAGCATTTT.

The rearrangement joins TRBV2 to TRBJ1-6; 7 nucleotides align to TRBD1. The CDR3 loop spans 14 amino acids. V was pared by 5 bases and J by 7 bases, with 5 bases of the junction left unmatched. The germline gives CDR1 SNHLY, CDR2 FYNNEI. CDR3 protein: CASSLGGQNSPLHF. Written as DNA, the CDR3 is TGTGCCAGCAGTCTCGGGGGACAGAATTCACCCCTCCACTTT. Full variable domain (rest looked up from reference TRBV2 and TRBJ1-6): EPEVTQTPSHQVTQMGQEVILRCVPISNHLYFYWYRQILGQKVEFLVSFYNNEISEKSEIFDDQFSVERPDGSNFTLKIRSTKLEDSAMYFCASSLGGQNSPLHFGNGTRLTVT.

The table lists this clonotype with a few counts. The V gene is TRBV25-1, the J gene TRBJ2-1; TRBD1 is a possible D gene (6 bases). V lost 3 bases to trimming and J lost 7 bases, with 28 bases between them. Germline-derived CDR1 and CDR2 are MGHDK and SYGVNS. This CDR3 is built from 19 residues. CDR3 DNA sequence: TGTGCCAGCAGTGACCCACGGGCCACACAGGGAGAAGGCTTGAATGAGCAGTTCTTC. This sequence encodes CASSDPRATQGEGLNEQFF.

The rearrangement links TRBV19 to TRBJ1-5; 7 bases agree with TRBD1. CDR3 length equals 14 residues. CDR1 LNHDA and CDR2 SQIVND come from the germline V gene (reference sequence). V was clipped by 3 bases and J by 4 bases; unmatched bases: 3. The CDR3 DNA reads as TGTGCCAGTAGTATCCAGGGGGTAAATCAGCCCCAGCATTTT. Translating gives CASSIQGVNQPQHF.

The chain joins TRBV7-9 to TRBJ2-1, with a possible D match to TRBD2 (6 bases). The germline V gene has CDR1 SEHNR and CDR2 FQNEAQ (reference sequence). Trimming took off 0 bases at V and 5 bases at J, with 17 bases between the two ends. CDR3 length equals 17 residues. This CDR3 reads CASSLAPGLGHHNEQFF. The CDR3 DNA reads as TGTGCCAGCAGCTTAGCCCCGGGACTGGGTCACCACAATGAGCAGTTCTTC.

V and J are TRBV27 and TRBJ2-2; 7 nucleotides align to TRBD2. CDR3 length: 15 amino acids. Germline loops: CDR1 MNHEY, CDR2 SMNVEV (reference sequence). The junction had 8 bases not matched to a gene; V was cut back by 5 bases and J by 5 bases. CDR3 protein: CASSQGWGGTGELFF. The CDR3 DNA reads as TGTGCCAGCAGTCAGGGCTGGGGGGGGACCGGGGAGCTGTTTTTT.

V gene TRBV7-3 combines with J gene TRBJ1-2; D is perhaps TRBD1 (6 bases). With 5 bases removed from V and 3 bases from J, the gap between germline ends came to 16 bases. Germline V gives CDR1 SGHTA, CDR2 FQGTGA. This CDR3 region has 15 residues. The CDR3 region is CASSLRPGGDYGYTF. CDR3 DNA: TGTGCCAGCAGCCTACGCCCCGGGGGCGACTATGGCTACACCTTC.

The genes are TRBV28 and TRBJ1-1; D is unclear. The ends were cut back, 3 bases at V and 10 bases at J, with 9 bases in the middle. The CDR3 loop spans 11 amino acids. In germline, CDR1 is MDHEN, CDR2 SYDVKM. The CDR3 bases are TGTGCCAGCAGTTTTACCCAGCTAGCTTTCTTT. As protein: CASSFTQLAFF.

V usage is TRBV20-1 and J usage is TRBJ2-6; 8 nucleotides align to TRBD1. CDR1 and CDR2 (germline): DFQATT, SNEGSKA (reference sequence). The CDR3 runs 14 residues. J lost 9 bases, V lost 1 base, and 5 bases had no gene match. The chain's CDR3 is CSARGAGGNNVLTF. In DNA, the CDR3 is TGCAGTGCTAGAGGTGCAGGGGGCAACAACGTCCTGACTTTC.

There are a few counts of this clonotype. The chain links TRBV5-1 to TRBJ2-5, with a weak D call TRBD2 (6 bases). CDR1 SGHRS and CDR2 YFSETQ come from the germline V gene. The CDR3 contains 14 residues. V shed 5 bases and J shed 2 bases, with 13 bases lying between them. CDR3 coding DNA: TGCGCCAGCAGGGAGGGCACTGGTCAAGAGACCCAGTACTTC. It translates to CASREGTGQETQYF.